This T cell receptor beta chain was observed in a study of cytomegalovirus exposure and HLA in healthy donors. Across the whole study: The study placed approximately 81% of its roughly 400 genotyped donors in the Caucasian-associated ancestry cluster.

The CDR3 totals 17 residues. Unmatched junction bases numbered 7, after V lost 2 bases and J lost 1 base. Germline V gives CDR1 MNHNS, CDR2 SASEGT. Regarding the study as a whole: In presence/absence analyses, roughly uniform sequencing depth across donors was assumed. Most TCR sequences were seen very rarely across donors, but some public TCRs occurred in many.

Primers: 60 Vbeta forward and 13 Jbeta reverse. Some clones are missing from TCRdb's copy, which holds only in-frame ones; the method was immunoSEQ multiplex PCR. The sample has 150,000 to 200,000 clones, around 78% seen once. This clone was recorded only once. Its antigen remains unknown. The chain employs TRBV6-1 and TRBJ1-1; 10 bases agree with TRBD1. The sample was PBMCs. This TCR was sampled from a middle-aged woman in good health and CMV-seronegative. In DNA form, the CDR3 reads TGTGCCAGCAGTGAACCGGGACAGGGGTTTGGGAACACTGAAGCTTTCTTT. Translated: CASSEPGQGFGNTEAFF.